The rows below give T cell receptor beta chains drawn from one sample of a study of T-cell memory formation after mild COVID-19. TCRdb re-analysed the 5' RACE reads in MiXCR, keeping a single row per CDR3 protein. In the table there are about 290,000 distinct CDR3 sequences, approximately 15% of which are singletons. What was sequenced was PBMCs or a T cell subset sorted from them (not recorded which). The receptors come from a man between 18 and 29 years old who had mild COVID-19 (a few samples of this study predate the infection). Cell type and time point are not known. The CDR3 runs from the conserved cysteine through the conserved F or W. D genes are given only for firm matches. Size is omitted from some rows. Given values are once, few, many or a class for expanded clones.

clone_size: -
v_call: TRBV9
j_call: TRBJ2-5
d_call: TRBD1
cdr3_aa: CASSVDGMGQGETQYF
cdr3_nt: TGTGCCAGCAGCGTAGACGGGATGGGACAGGGTGAGACCCAGTACTTC

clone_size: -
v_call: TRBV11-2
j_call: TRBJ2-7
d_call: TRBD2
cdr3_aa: CASSSPVLAGGNYEQYF
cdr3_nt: TGTGCCAGCAGCTCCCCGGTACTAGCGGGGGGGAACTACGAGCAGTACTTC

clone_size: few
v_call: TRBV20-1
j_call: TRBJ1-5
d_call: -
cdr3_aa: CSARLRGVRGQPQHF
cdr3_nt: TGCAGCGCCCGGTTACGGGGTGTAAGAGGTCAGCCCCAGCATTTT

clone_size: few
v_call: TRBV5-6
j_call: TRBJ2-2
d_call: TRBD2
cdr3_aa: CASSLSSGGPTGELFF
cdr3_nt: TGTGCCAGCAGCTTGTCTAGCGGGGGGCCCACCGGGGAGCTGTTTTTT

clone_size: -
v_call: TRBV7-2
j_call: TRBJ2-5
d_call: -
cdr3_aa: CASSPRTDNWETQYF
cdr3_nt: TGTGCCAGCAGCCCCCGGACAGACAACTGGGAGACCCAGTACTTC

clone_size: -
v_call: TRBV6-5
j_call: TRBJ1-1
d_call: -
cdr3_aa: CASRRTGYTEAFF
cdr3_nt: TGTGCCAGCAGACGGACGGGCTACACTGAAGCTTTCTTT

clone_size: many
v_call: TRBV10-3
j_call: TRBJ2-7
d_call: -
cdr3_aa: CAISEGRGQYF
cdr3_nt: TGTGCCATCAGTGAGGGGCGGGGGCAGTACTTC

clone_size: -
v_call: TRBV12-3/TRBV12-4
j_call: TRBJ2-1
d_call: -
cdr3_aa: CASRIGGRNEQFF
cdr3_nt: TGTGCCAGCAGGATAGGGGGGCGGAATGAGCAGTTCTTC

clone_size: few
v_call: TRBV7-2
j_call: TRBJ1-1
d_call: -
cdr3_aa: CASSLRGGDTEAFF
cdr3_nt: TGTGCCAGCAGCTTACGGGGTGGGGACACTGAAGCTTTCTTT

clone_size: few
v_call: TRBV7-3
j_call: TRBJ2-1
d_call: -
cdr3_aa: CASSLNPGGIYNEQFF
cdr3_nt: TGTGCCAGCAGCTTAAATCCGGGGGGCATTTACAATGAGCAGTTCTTC

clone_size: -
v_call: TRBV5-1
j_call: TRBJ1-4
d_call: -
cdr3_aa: CASSQGPIATNEKLFF
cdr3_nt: TGCGCCAGCAGCCAGGGACCGATTGCAACTAATGAAAAACTGTTTTTT

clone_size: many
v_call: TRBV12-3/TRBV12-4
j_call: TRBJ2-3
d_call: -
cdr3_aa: CASSLGGDTQYF
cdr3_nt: TGTGCCAGCAGTTTAGGCGGGGATACGCAGTATTTT

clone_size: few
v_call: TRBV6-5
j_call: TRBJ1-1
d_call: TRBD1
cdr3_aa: CASSPDRGGTEAFF
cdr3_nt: TGTGCCAGCAGTCCTGACAGGGGGGGCACTGAAGCTTTCTTT

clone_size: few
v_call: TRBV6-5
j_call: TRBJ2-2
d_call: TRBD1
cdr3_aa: CASSPDRATGELFF
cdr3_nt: TGTGCCAGCAGTCCCGACAGGGCGACCGGGGAGCTGTTTTTT

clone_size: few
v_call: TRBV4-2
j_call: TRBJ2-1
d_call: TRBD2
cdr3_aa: CASSQGAGGEFF
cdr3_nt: TGTGCCAGCAGCCAGGGAGCGGGGGGGGAGTTCTTC

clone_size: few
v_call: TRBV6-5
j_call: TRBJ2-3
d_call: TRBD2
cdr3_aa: CASSYRAGGLAQYF
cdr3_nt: TGTGCCAGCAGTTACCGGGCGGGGGGGCTGGCGCAGTATTTT

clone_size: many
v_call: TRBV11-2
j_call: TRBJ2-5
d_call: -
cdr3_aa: CASSLAGGAETQYF
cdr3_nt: TGTGCCAGCAGCTTAGCGGGCGGGGCCGAGACCCAGTACTTC

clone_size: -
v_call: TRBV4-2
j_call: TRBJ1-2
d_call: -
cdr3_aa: CASSHNPGGGYTF
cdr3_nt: TGTGCCAGCAGCCACAACCCCGGAGGCGGCTACACCTTC

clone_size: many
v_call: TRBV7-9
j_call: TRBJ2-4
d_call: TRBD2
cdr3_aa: CASSPGRKAKNIQYF
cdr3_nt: TGTGCCAGCAGCCCCGGGAGGAAGGCCAAAAACATTCAGTACTTC

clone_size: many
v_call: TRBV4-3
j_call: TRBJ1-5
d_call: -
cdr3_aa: CASSQVVADQPQHF
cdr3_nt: TGCGCCAGCAGCCAAGTCGTGGCGGATCAGCCCCAGCATTTT

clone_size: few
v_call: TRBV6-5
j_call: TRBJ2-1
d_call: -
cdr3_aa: CASSQGRGTYNEQFF
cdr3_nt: TGTGCCAGCAGCCAGGGTCGCGGGACCTACAATGAGCAGTTCTTC

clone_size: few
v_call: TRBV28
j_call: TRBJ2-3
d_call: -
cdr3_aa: CASSFTTDTQYF
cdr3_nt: TGTGCCAGCAGTTTTACTACAGATACGCAGTATTTT

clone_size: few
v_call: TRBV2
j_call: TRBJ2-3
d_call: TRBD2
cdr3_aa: CASSDSPSGGATDTQYF
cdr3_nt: TGTGCCAGCAGTGACTCACCTAGCGGGGGGGCCACAGATACGCAGTATTTT

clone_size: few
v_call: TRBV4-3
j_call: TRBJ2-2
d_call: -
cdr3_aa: CASSQVLKRANTGELFF
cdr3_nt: TGCGCCAGCAGCCAAGTGTTAAAAAGGGCGAACACCGGGGAGCTGTTTTTT

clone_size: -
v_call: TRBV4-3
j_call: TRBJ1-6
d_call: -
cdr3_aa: CASSQDPRSPLHF
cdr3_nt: TGCGCCAGCAGCCAAGATCCCCGGTCACCCCTCCACTTT

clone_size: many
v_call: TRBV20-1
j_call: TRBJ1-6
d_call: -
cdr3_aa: CSFRSSYNSPLHF
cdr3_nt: TGCAGCTTTCGGAGCTCCTATAATTCACCCCTCCACTTT

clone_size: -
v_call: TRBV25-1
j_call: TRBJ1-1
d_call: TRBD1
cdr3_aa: CASSRGTGLTFF
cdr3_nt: TGTGCCAGCAGCCGCGGGACAGGGTTAACTTTCTTT

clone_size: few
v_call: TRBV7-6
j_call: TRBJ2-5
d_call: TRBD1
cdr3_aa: CASSLGPGQVRGKETQYF
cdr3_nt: TGTGCCAGCAGCTTAGGGCCGGGACAGGTTCGGGGGAAAGAGACCCAGTACTTC

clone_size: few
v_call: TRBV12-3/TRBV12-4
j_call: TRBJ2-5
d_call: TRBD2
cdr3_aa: CASSSAGTSGGGETQYF
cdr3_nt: TGTGCCAGCAGTTCGGCCGGGACTAGCGGAGGGGGAGAGACCCAGTACTTC

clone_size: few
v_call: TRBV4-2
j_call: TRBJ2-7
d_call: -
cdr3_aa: CASRPLGGTFEGEQYF
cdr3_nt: TGTGCCAGCAGACCTCTTGGGGGGACGTTCGAAGGTGAGCAGTACTTC

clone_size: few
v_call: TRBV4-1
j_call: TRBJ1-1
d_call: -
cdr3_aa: CASSRPLGALGTEAFF
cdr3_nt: TGCGCCAGCAGCCGGCCATTGGGGGCCCTTGGCACTGAAGCTTTCTTT

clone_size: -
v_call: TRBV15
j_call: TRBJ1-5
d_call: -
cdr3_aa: CATSPDNQPQHF
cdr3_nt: TGTGCCACCAGTCCCGATAATCAGCCCCAGCATTTT

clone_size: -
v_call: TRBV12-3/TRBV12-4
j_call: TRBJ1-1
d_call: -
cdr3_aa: CASIEGSARTEAFF
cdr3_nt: TGTGCCAGCATCGAGGGGTCGGCCAGAACTGAAGCTTTCTTT

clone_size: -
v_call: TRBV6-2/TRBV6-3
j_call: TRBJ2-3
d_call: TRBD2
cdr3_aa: CASGLAGGDTQYF
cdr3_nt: TGTGCCAGCGGTCTAGCGGGGGGAGATACGCAGTATTTT

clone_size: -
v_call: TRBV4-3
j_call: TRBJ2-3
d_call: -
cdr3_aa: CASSQTTRTTDTQYF
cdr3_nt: TGCGCCAGCAGCCAAACGACTAGAACCACAGATACGCAGTATTTT

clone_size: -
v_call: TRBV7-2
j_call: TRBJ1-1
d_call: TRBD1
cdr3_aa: CASSLAPDRAEAFF
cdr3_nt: TGTGCCAGCAGCTTAGCTCCGGACAGGGCAGAAGCTTTCTTT

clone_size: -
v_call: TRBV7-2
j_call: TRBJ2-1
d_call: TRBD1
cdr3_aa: CASSFVGQGNNEQFF
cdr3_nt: TGTGCCAGCAGCTTCGTGGGACAGGGGAACAATGAGCAGTTCTTC

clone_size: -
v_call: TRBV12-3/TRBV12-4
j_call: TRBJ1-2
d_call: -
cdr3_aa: CASSFPLAHNYGYTF
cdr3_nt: TGTGCCAGCAGTTTTCCCCTAGCACATAACTATGGCTACACCTTC

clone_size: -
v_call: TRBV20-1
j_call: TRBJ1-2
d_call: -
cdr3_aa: CSARAGGYYGYTF
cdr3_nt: TGCAGTGCTAGGGCAGGTGGCTACTATGGCTACACCTTC